Here is one TCR beta chain with its context. The antigen remains unidentified. This specimen comes from a study of T cell responses to AZD1222 COVID-19 vaccine. The study's findings and limits: Donors were mostly white British, more females; clonal diversity possibly underestimated. Just 5 to 7 people given AZD1222 tested seropositive at baseline.

TCRdb's table, derived via immunoSEQ multiplex PCR, lists solely in-frame clones and lacks some. The sample lists under 50,000 clones, around nine tenths occurring once. CDR1 and CDR2 from the germline V gene are SGHTA and FQGTGA. The CDR3 has 20 residues. With 1 base clipped from V and 0 bases from J, the junction kept 10 bases outside the gene matches. This TCR derives from an adult who received the AZD1222 COVID-19 vaccine. The sample consisted of peripheral blood, taken 28 days after the second AZD1222 dose. This chain links TRBV7-3 with TRBJ2-6; TRBD1 matches 9 bases. Here the CDR3 reads CASSLRPFGQGTSGANVLTF. DNA of the CDR3: TGTGCCAGCAGCTTAAGGCCTTTTGGACAGGGGACCTCTGGGGCCAACGTCCTGACTTTC.